These 20 T cell receptor beta chains were all obtained from the same sample, sequenced in a study of blood T cell repertoires in COVID-19 (dated by TCRdb to the early 2020s). The library relied on the immunoSEQ multiplex PCR assay. Here the immuneACCESS table is served through TCRdb, limited to in-frame sequences with V and J called. Missing clones are a known gap in these copies; in checked studies unresolved V genes cover under half, and the rest lacks a known reason. Within this sample are about 120,000 clones, with approximately 70% of them counted one time only. Jointly, the top ten make up 0.65% to 0.95% of the sample. Specimen: peripheral blood. The receptors here all came from a human donor with acute or convalescent COVID-19. The donor label of this sample is uncertain.

The genes are TRBV19 and TRBJ1-6; 8 bases match TRBD1. CDR1 and CDR2 (germline): LNHDA, SQIVND (reference sequence). CDR3 size: 15 residues. Trimming cost V 6 bases and J 6 bases; bases outside gene matches: 7. As DNA, the CDR3 is TGTGCCAGTAGGACAGGGGACCTGCTTAATTCACCCCTCCACTTT. It is translated as CASRTGDLLNSPLHF.

V is TRBV5-1 and J is TRBJ2-5, with TRBD1 identical over 9 bases. Looked up from germline, CDR1 is SGHRS and CDR2 is YFSETQ. J gave up 1 base and V 5 bases, and 6 bases lay outside the gene matches. The CDR3 loop spans 15 amino acids. CDR3 nucleotide sequence: TGCGCCAGCAGTAGACAGGGGGGGTCCCAAGAGACCCAGTACTTC. Its translation: CASSRQGGSQETQYF.

There are many counts of this clone. The chain recombines TRBV11-2 with TRBJ2-2; D is unresolved. The CDR3 has 14 amino acids. V was cut by 0 bases and J by 1 base, with 3 bases left in between. CDR1 and CDR2 from the germline V gene are SGHAT and FQNNGV. In DNA form, the CDR3 reads TGTGCCAGCAGCTTAGACAGGAACACCGGGGAGCTGTTTTTT. Amino acid sequence: CASSLDRNTGELFF.

The rearrangement uses TRBV19 and TRBJ2-1; TRBD2 matches at 8 bases. Germline V CDR1 and CDR2: LNHDA, SQIVND (reference sequence). The length of the CDR3 is 16 residues. V shed 6 bases, J shed 8 bases, and the junction held 15 bases outside the gene matches. CDR3 sequence (DNA): TGTGCCAGTAGCCGAGCTTCGACTAGCGTGGGCCATGAGCAGTTCTTC. Translating it yields CASSRASTSVGHEQFF.

The chain combines TRBV6-2 or TRBV6-3 with TRBJ1-1; D may be TRBD1 (5 bases). Germline lookup yields CDR1 MNHEY and CDR2 SVGEGT. Trimming took off 5 bases at V and 1 base at J, with 14 bases between the two ends. The CDR3 contains 15 residues. The CDR3 region is CASSASPGENTEAFF. DNA of the CDR3: TGTGCCAGCAGTGCGTCTCCGGGGGAGAACACTGAAGCTTTCTTT.

The chain has TRBV18 and TRBJ2-6; D is perhaps TRBD2 (5 bases). Germline loops: CDR1 KGHSH, CDR2 LQKENI. Trimming left V 1 base short and J 2 bases short, with 9 bases between. This CDR3 is built from 16 residues. Here the CDR3 reads CASSPRLGTGANVLTF. The CDR3, as DNA: TGTGCCAGCTCACCACGCCTCGGGACTGGGGCCAACGTCCTGACTTTC.

The chain recombines TRBV11-2 with TRBJ2-1, with 7 positions matching TRBD2. CDR3 size: 15 residues. Trimming removed 5 bases from V and 5 bases from J; junction bases left unmatched: 9. The germline V gene has CDR1 SGHAT and CDR2 FQNNGV. CDR3 DNA: TGTGCCAGCAGCCCGTCTAGCGGACCCGACAATGAGCAGTTCTTC. This sequence encodes CASSPSSGPDNEQFF.

The chain links TRBV30 to TRBJ2-2; a possible D gene is TRBD1 (6 bases). Trimming cost V 3 bases and J 4 bases, with 12 bases left between them. Germline V gene sequence: CDR1 GTSNPN, CDR2 SVGIG (reference sequence). The CDR3 has 14 residues. CDR3 amino acids: CAWRGDTITGELFF. CDR3 coding DNA: TGTGCCTGGAGAGGGGACACCATCACCGGGGAGCTGTTTTTT. Supplemented by reference TRBV30 and TRBJ2-2, the full variable domain reads SQTIHQWPATLVQPVGSPLSLECTVEGTSNPNLYWYRQAAGRGLQLLFYSVGIGQISSEVPQNLSASRPQDRQFILSSKKLLLSDSGFYLCAWRGDTITGELFFGEGSRLTVL.

This clone was found a few times. The rearrangement links TRBV12-5 to TRBJ2-7; D perhaps matches TRBD2 (5 bases). Trimming removed 1 base from V and 4 bases from J, with 11 bases in between. The CDR3 totals 14 residues. In germline, CDR1 is LGHNT, CDR2 FRNRAP. The CDR3, as DNA: TGTGCTAGTGGTTTGGGGGAGTGGGGTTACGAGCAGTACTTC. As protein: CASGLGEWGYEQYF. The complete variable domain, with remaining parts taken from reference TRBV12-5 and TRBJ2-7, reads DARVTQTPRHKVTEMGQEVTMRCQPILGHNTVFWYRQTMMQGLELLAYFRNRAPLDDSGMPKDRFSAEMPDATLATLKIQPSEPRDSAVYFCASGLGEWGYEQYFGPGTRLTVT.

This clone has a handful of counts. The chain links TRBV7-9 to TRBJ2-1, with 8 bases lining up with TRBD2. Germline V gives CDR1 SEHNR, CDR2 FQNEAQ (reference sequence). V trimming: 3 bases; J trimming: 6 bases; junction bases outside the gene matches: 4. The length of the CDR3 is 14 residues. CDR3 DNA: TGTGCCAGCAGCTTTAGCCGGGGGGGCAATGAGCAGTTCTTC. Its protein is CASSFSRGGNEQFF. The complete variable domain, with remaining parts taken from reference TRBV7-9 and TRBJ2-1, reads DTGVSQNPRHKITKRGQNVTFRCDPISEHNRLYWYRQTLGQGPEFLTYFQNEAQLEKSRLLSDRFSAERPKGSFSTLEIQRTEQGDSAMYLCASSFSRGGNEQFFGPGTRLTVL.

This clone appeared a few times. The CDR3 loop reads CASSLAALHVLTF. CDR3 coding DNA: TGTGCCAGCAGCTTGGCGGCCCTACACGTCCTGACTTTC. The gene calls are TRBV11-2 and TRBJ2-6, with D uncertain. Germline lookup yields CDR1 SGHAT and CDR2 FQNNGV. Trimming stripped 3 bases from V and 11 bases from J, with 11 bases between. The CDR3 covers 13 residues.

The chain combines TRBV2 with TRBJ1-1, with 9 bases matching TRBD1. V shed 7 bases and J 4 bases; nucleotides not matched to a gene: 13. CDR3 length: 16 amino acids. The V gene's germline CDR1 is SNHLY and CDR2 FYNNEI. DNA for the CDR3: TGTGCCAGCACCCACGACAGGGGGGCTTCGATCACTGAAGCTTTCTTT. Residues: CASTHDRGASITEAFF.

The chain carries TRBV27 and TRBJ2-3, with 7 bases fitting TRBD2. With V trimmed by 5 bases and J by 2 bases, 13 bases remained unmatched. This CDR3 region has 17 residues. The germline V gene encodes CDR1 MNHEY and CDR2 SMNVEV (reference sequence). CDR3 in amino acids: CASSAIGLADSTDTQYF. In DNA form, the CDR3 reads TGTGCCAGCAGTGCAATCGGTCTAGCGGACTCCACAGATACGCAGTATTTT.

This clone has only one observation. The chain is built from TRBV3-1 (or the pseudogene TRBV3-2) and TRBJ2-1; TRBD1 matches 7 bases. V lost 1 base and J lost 8; bases outside the gene matches: 5. This CDR3 region has 14 residues. CDR1 and CDR2 (germline): LGHDT, YNNKEL (reference sequence). The CDR3 protein is CASSQGRTGDEQFF. Written as DNA, the CDR3 is TGTGCCAGCAGCCAAGGACGAACAGGGGATGAGCAGTTCTTC.

This sequence joins TRBV9 and TRBJ1-1; no reliable D call. Trimming pared 0 bases from V and 2 bases from J, leaving 8 bases between. This CDR3 spans 14 amino acids. CDR1 is SGDLS and CDR2 is YYNGEE in the germline V gene. The CDR3 loop reads CASSVDNRNTEAFF. In DNA form, the CDR3 reads TGTGCCAGCAGCGTAGACAATCGAAACACTGAAGCTTTCTTT.

V gene TRBV5-6 combines with J gene TRBJ1-4; tentative D call: TRBD1 (5 bases). Germline-derived CDR1 and CDR2 are SGHDT and YYEEEE. The length of the CDR3 is 14 residues. V gave up 6 bases and J gave up 8 bases, with 17 bases separating them. Here the CDR3 reads CASTLGRAGEKLFF. The CDR3 DNA reads TGTGCCAGCACTCTCGGCAGGGCCGGAGAAAAACTGTTTTTT.

This clone showed up just a few times. The chain carries TRBV19 and TRBJ2-7; the match to TRBD1 covers 8 bases. This CDR3 is 19 amino acids long. After removal of 3 bases from V and 2 bases from J, the junction contained 18 bases not matched to a gene. Germline lookup yields CDR1 LNHDA and CDR2 SQIVND (reference sequence). The CDR3 here is CASSIQGHRGTGPAYEQYV. CDR3 in DNA: TGTGCCAGTAGTATCCAGGGCCACAGGGGGACAGGTCCAGCCTACGAGCAGTACGTC.

This clone was counted between two and nine times. The CDR3 here is CASSGQQGRIKTSGNTIYF. CDR3 coding DNA: TGTGCCAGCTCAGGACAACAGGGGCGGATAAAGACCTCTGGAAACACCATATATTTT. The V and J genes are TRBV18 and TRBJ1-3; 7 positions match TRBD1. CDR3 length: 19 amino acids. The junction had 16 bases not matched to a gene; V was cut back by 5 bases and J by 0 bases. CDR1 KGHSH and CDR2 LQKENI come from the germline V gene. The full variable domain, rest sourced from reference TRBV18 and TRBJ1-3, is NAGVMQNPRHLVRRRGQEARLRCSPMKGHSHVYWYRQLPEEGLKFMVYLQKENIIDESGMPKERFSAEFPKEGPSILRIQQVVRGDSAAYFCASSGQQGRIKTSGNTIYFGEGSWLTVV.

The genes are TRBV9 and TRBJ2-2, with 8 bases matching TRBD1. CDR1 and CDR2 from the germline V gene are SGDLS and YYNGEE. This CDR3 region has 15 residues. J lost 4 bases, V lost 2 bases, and 4 bases had no gene match. The CDR3 DNA is TGTGCCAGCAGCGTCAGGGGGCAGGGCACCGGGGAGCTGTTTTTT. Translation gives CASSVRGQGTGELFF. The full variable domain, rest sourced from reference TRBV9 and TRBJ2-2, is DSGVTQTPKHLITATGQRVTLRCSPRSGDLSVYWYQQSLDQGLQFLIQYYNGEERAKGNILERFSAQQFPDLHSELNLSSLELGDSALYFCASSVRGQGTGELFFGEGSRLTVL.

In DNA, the CDR3 is TGTGCCAGCAGCCCCCGGACAGGGGTTAAAGCTTTCTTT. Residues: CASSPRTGVKAFF. This chain links TRBV7-8 with TRBJ1-1; TRBD1 agrees at 9 bases. The CDR3 is 13 amino acids. Germline values: CDR1 SGHVS, CDR2 FQNEAQ. V was clipped by 5 bases and J by 9 bases; unmatched bases: 7. The complete variable domain, with remaining parts taken from reference TRBV7-8 and TRBJ1-1, reads GAGVSQSPRYKVAKRGQDVALRCDPISGHVSLFWYQQALGQGPEFLTYFQNEAQLDKSGLPSDRFFAERPEGSVSTLKIQRTQQEDSAVYLCASSPRTGVKAFFGQGTRLTVV.